A selection of T cell receptor beta chains follows, all from one sample in a study of PD-L1 blockade in urothelial cancer. TCRdb's table, derived via immunoSEQ multiplex PCR, lists solely in-frame clones and lacks some. The sample lists more than 40,000 clones, roughly 91% occurring once. The sequenced sample was PBMCs, obtained around atezolizumab (anti-PD-L1) treatment. All receptors derive from an older woman with urothelial cancer. Both conserved end residues are part of each CDR3. D genes are given only for firm matches. Clone size is not always given. Where it is, it says once, few, many or a class for expanded clones.

cdr3_length	d_call	v_call	clone_size	j_call	cdr3_aa	cdr3_nt
11	TRBD1	TRBV10-1	once	TRBJ2-6	CASSIPGTDGF	TGCGCCAGCAGCATCCCCGGGACAGACGGTTTC
14	TRBD1	TRBV11-2	NA	TRBJ1-2	CASSLNRGPAGYTF	TGTGCCAGCAGCCTTAACAGGGGACCCGCTGGCTACACCTTC
17	NA	TRBV14	NA	TRBJ2-2	CASSQDPISANTGELFF	TGTGCCAGCAGCCAAGATCCGATTAGCGCGAACACCGGGGAGCTGTTTTTT
13	NA	TRBV11-2	NA	TRBJ1-1	CASSLVRVTEAFF	TGTGCCAGCAGCTTAGTCAGGGTTACTGAAGCTTTCTTT
16	NA	TRBV7-2	NA	TRBJ1-3	CASSFGQFGSGNTIYF	TGTGCCAGCAGCTTCGGACAGTTCGGATCTGGAAACACCATATATTTT
15	TRBD1	TRBV6-6	once	TRBJ2-3	CASSYRQGGTDTQYF	TGTGCCAGCAGCTATAGACAGGGTGGCACAGATACGCAGTATTTT
16	TRBD2	TRBV27	NA	TRBJ2-2	CASSPVTSGNTGELFF	TGTGCCAGCAGTCCGGTGACTAGCGGTAACACCGGGGAGCTGTTTTTT
19	TRBD2	TRBV15	NA	TRBJ2-2	CATSRDVLASGGFTGELFF	TGTGCCACCAGCAGAGATGTCCTTGCTAGCGGGGGGTTCACCGGGGAGCTGTTTTTT
16	TRBD1	TRBV28	NA	TRBJ1-2	CASSFAAGQGNYGYTF	TGTGCCAGCAGTTTTGCGGCCGGACAGGGAAACTATGGCTACACCTTC
20	TRBD2	TRBV5-1	few	TRBJ2-1	CASSREPPGLAGVLNNEQFF	TGCGCCAGCAGCCGCGAACCGCCGGGACTAGCGGGAGTACTAAACAATGAGCAGTTCTTC
17	TRBD1	TRBV27	NA	TRBJ2-3	CASSLLGTGDGTDTQYF	TGTGCCAGCAGTTTACTCGGGACAGGGGATGGCACAGATACGCAGTATTTT
12	NA	TRBV18	NA	TRBJ2-7	CASSPEPYEQYF	TGTGCCAGCTCACCAGAGCCCTACGAGCAGTACTTC
15	NA	TRBV7-9	NA	TRBJ2-7	CASSLGDLRSYEQYF	TGTGCCAGCAGCTTAGGAGACCTTCGGAGCTACGAGCAGTACTTC
14	NA	TRBV28	NA	TRBJ2-7	CASSLGGPPWWQYF	TGTGCCAGCAGTTTGGGGGGGCCCCCGTGGTGGCAGTACTTC
15	NA	TRBV6-5	NA	TRBJ2-5	CASRKARGSAETQYF	TGTGCCAGCAGAAAGGCCCGGGGGTCCGCGGAGACCCAGTACTTC
18	TRBD2	TRBV29-1	few	TRBJ2-3	CSVELTSGSQDRTDTQYF	TGCAGCGTTGAATTGACTAGCGGGAGTCAGGATCGGACAGATACGCAGTATTTT
13	NA	TRBV15	NA	TRBJ2-7	CATSRGRGNEQYF	TGTGCCACCAGCAGAGGACGGGGTAACGAGCAGTACTTC
12	NA	TRBV6-6	NA	TRBJ1-2	CASSLADSGYTF	TGTGCCAGCAGTTTGGCAGATTCCGGCTACACCTTC
9	NA	TRBV5-4	NA	TRBJ2-1	CACGDQQFF	TGTGCCTGCGGGGATCAGCAGTTCTTC
12	NA	TRBV5-4	NA	TRBJ1-1	CASSQSRGEAFF	TGTGCCAGCAGCCAGTCCCGGGGGGAAGCTTTCTTT
14	TRBD2	TRBV7-7	NA	TRBJ2-5	CASSRRTSGETQYF	TGTGCCAGCAGCCGGAGGACTAGCGGAGAGACCCAGTACTTC
15	TRBD2	TRBV6-5	NA	TRBJ2-7	CASRRGQRGSYEQYF	TGTGCCAGCAGGCGAGGGCAGCGGGGCTCCTACGAGCAGTACTTC
17	NA	TRBV9	once	TRBJ2-5	CASSVDLGGGIQETQYF	TGTGCCAGCAGCGTAGATTTAGGTGGCGGCATCCAAGAGACCCAGTACTTC
14	NA	TRBV27	NA	TRBJ2-5	CASSLLSRGETQYF	TGTGCCAGCAGTTTGTTGTCCCGAGGAGAGACCCAGTACTTC
15	TRBD2	TRBV5-4	NA	TRBJ2-7	CASSPRTSGFVEQYF	TGTGCCAGCAGCCCTAGGACTAGCGGCTTCGTCGAGCAGTACTTC
14	NA	TRBV4-3	NA	TRBJ2-1	CASSQAPQLPEQFF	TGCGCCAGCAGCCAAGCCCCCCAACTACCCGAGCAGTTCTTC
15	TRBD2	TRBV9	NA	TRBJ2-7	CASSVALLAGPEQYF	TGTGCCAGCAGCGTAGCGCTTCTAGCGGGACCCGAGCAGTACTTC
15	NA	TRBV4-3	once	TRBJ2-7	CASSQDRGLGYEQYF	TGCGCCAGCAGCCAAGATCGGGGACTGGGCTACGAGCAGTACTTC
17	TRBD1	TRBV5-1	NA	TRBJ2-7	CASSSGGRARGGYEQYF	TGCGCCAGCAGTTCAGGGGGCCGAGCCCGGGGCGGCTACGAGCAGTACTTC
15	TRBD1	TRBV27	NA	TRBJ1-2	CASRTRQGANYGYTF	TGTGCCAGCAGAACCAGACAGGGCGCTAACTATGGCTACACCTTC
16	NA	TRBV4-3	NA	TRBJ1-2	CASSQDNAGTPYGYTF	TGCGCCAGCAGCCAAGATAACGCCGGGACACCCTATGGCTACACCTTC
15	TRBD1	TRBV2	few	TRBJ1-1	CASRARTGRNTEAFF	TGTGCCAGCAGGGCCCGGACAGGTCGGAACACTGAAGCTTTCTTT
13	NA	TRBV7-2	NA	TRBJ2-1	CASSSSSYNEQFF	TGTGCCAGCAGCTCGAGCTCCTACAATGAGCAGTTCTTC
13	NA	TRBV5-4	few	TRBJ2-5	CASSLKNRETQYF	TGTGCCAGCAGCTTGAAGAATCGGGAGACCCAGTACTTC
15	NA	TRBV27	NA	TRBJ2-7	CASSFGPLPQYEQYF	TGTGCCAGCAGTTTTGGGCCATTGCCCCAATACGAGCAGTACTTC
16	NA	TRBV28	NA	TRBJ2-7	CASSPPGSLRSYEQYF	TGTGCCAGCAGTCCCCCCGGGAGTCTGCGTTCCTACGAGCAGTACTTC
13	TRBD1	TRBV5-1	NA	TRBJ2-7	CASSGGQGEKQYF	TGCGCCAGCAGCGGGGGACAGGGAGAGAAGCAGTACTTC
14	NA	TRBV28	NA	TRBJ2-7	CASTMGGLSYEQYF	TGTGCCAGCACTATGGGGGGGCTCTCCTACGAGCAGTACTTC
13	NA	TRBV2	few	TRBJ1-2	CASVSLGVDGYTF	TGTGCCAGCGTATCGTTAGGGGTGGATGGCTACACCTTC
17	TRBD1	TRBV19	NA	TRBJ1-3	CASSKRQGSSSGNTIYF	TGTGCCAGTAGTAAGAGACAGGGGAGCAGCTCTGGAAACACCATATATTTT
13	TRBD2	TRBV2	NA	TRBJ2-1	CATSGLPNNEQFF	TGTGCCACCTCGGGACTACCTAACAATGAGCAGTTCTTC
15	TRBD1	TRBV28	NA	TRBJ1-2	CASSLVSSTGGGYTF	TGTGCCAGCAGTTTGGTTTCTTCTACAGGGGGCGGCTACACCTTC
15	TRBD1	TRBV18	NA	TRBJ1-2	CASSPTGQGIYGYTF	TGTGCCAGCTCACCTACGGGACAGGGGATCTATGGCTACACCTTC
13	NA	TRBV6-4	NA	TRBJ2-7	CASSSGVGYEQYF	TGTGCCAGCAGTTCAGGGGTAGGCTACGAGCAGTACTTC
17	NA	TRBV9	NA	TRBJ2-6	CASSVVPGAPGANVLTF	TGTGCCAGCAGCGTAGTCCCAGGGGCCCCTGGGGCCAACGTCCTGACTTTC
15	NA	TRBV7-6	NA	TRBJ1-6	CASSPGGVYNSPLHF	TGTGCCAGCAGCCCCGGAGGGGTTTATAATTCACCCCTCCACTTT
17	NA	TRBV5-6	NA	TRBJ1-6	CASSSGVYRTGDSPLHF	TGTGCCAGCAGCTCCGGAGTTTACCGAACCGGGGATTCACCCCTCCACTTT
16	NA	TRBV28	NA	TRBJ1-5	CASSLSTQYSNQPQHF	TGTGCCAGCAGTTTATCGACACAGTATAGCAATCAGCCCCAGCATTTT
15	NA	TRBV25-1	NA	TRBJ2-2	CASSGRTSNTGELFF	TGTGCCAGCAGTGGACGGACTTCTAACACCGGGGAGCTGTTTTTT
16	TRBD1	TRBV10-3	NA	TRBJ1-2	CAISDISRGQDYGYTF	TGTGCCATCAGTGATATATCGAGGGGGCAAGACTATGGCTACACCTTC
19	NA	TRBV21-1	NA	TRBJ2-2	CASSNGLAGKGWETGELFF	TGTGCCAGCAGCAACGGACTAGCGGGGAAGGGATGGGAAACCGGGGAGCTGTTTTTT
13	NA	TRBV9	NA	TRBJ2-7	CASSPGFSAEQYF	TGTGCCAGCAGCCCCGGGTTCTCTGCCGAGCAGTACTTC
16	NA	TRBV28	NA	TRBJ2-7	CASSLLGSGSSYEQYF	TGTGCCAGCAGTCTTCTCGGGAGCGGTAGCTCCTACGAGCAGTACTTC
15	NA	TRBV7-2	NA	TRBJ2-3	CASSPRVRGTDTQYF	TGTGCCAGCAGCCCGAGGGTAAGAGGAACAGATACGCAGTATTTT